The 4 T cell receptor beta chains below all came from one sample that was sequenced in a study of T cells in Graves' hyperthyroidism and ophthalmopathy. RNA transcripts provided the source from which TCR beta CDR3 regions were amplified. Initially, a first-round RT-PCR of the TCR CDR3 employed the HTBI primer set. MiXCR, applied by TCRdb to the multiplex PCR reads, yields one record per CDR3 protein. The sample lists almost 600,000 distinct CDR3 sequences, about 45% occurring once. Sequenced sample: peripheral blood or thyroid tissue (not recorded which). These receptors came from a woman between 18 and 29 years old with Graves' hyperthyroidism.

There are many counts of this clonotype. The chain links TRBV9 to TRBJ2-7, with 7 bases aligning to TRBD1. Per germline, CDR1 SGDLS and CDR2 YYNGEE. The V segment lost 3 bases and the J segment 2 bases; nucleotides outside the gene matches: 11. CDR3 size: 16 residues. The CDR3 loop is CASSASGGRGTYEQYF. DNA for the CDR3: TGTGCCAGCAGCGCCAGTGGGGGCAGGGGGACCTACGAGCAGTACTTC.

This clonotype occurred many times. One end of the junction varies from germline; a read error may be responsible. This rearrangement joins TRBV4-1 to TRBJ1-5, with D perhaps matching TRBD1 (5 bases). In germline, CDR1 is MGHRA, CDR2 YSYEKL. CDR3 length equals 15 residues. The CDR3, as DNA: TGTGCCAGCAGCCAAGGAGGGGCAGGGAATCAGCCCCAGCATTTT. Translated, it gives CASSQGGAGNQPQHF.

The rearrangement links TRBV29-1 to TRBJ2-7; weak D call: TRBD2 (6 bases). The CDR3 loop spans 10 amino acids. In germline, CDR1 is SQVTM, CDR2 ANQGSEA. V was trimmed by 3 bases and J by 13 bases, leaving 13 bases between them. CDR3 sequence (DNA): TGCAGCGTTGAGGCGGGGAGCCGATACTTC. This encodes CSVEAGSRYF.

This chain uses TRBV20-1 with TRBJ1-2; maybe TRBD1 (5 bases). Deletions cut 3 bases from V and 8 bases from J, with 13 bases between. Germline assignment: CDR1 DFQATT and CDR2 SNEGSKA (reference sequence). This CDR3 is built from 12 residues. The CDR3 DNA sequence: TGCAGTGCTAGTGCAGGGAGCTACGGCTACACCTTC. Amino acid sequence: CSASAGSYGYTF.